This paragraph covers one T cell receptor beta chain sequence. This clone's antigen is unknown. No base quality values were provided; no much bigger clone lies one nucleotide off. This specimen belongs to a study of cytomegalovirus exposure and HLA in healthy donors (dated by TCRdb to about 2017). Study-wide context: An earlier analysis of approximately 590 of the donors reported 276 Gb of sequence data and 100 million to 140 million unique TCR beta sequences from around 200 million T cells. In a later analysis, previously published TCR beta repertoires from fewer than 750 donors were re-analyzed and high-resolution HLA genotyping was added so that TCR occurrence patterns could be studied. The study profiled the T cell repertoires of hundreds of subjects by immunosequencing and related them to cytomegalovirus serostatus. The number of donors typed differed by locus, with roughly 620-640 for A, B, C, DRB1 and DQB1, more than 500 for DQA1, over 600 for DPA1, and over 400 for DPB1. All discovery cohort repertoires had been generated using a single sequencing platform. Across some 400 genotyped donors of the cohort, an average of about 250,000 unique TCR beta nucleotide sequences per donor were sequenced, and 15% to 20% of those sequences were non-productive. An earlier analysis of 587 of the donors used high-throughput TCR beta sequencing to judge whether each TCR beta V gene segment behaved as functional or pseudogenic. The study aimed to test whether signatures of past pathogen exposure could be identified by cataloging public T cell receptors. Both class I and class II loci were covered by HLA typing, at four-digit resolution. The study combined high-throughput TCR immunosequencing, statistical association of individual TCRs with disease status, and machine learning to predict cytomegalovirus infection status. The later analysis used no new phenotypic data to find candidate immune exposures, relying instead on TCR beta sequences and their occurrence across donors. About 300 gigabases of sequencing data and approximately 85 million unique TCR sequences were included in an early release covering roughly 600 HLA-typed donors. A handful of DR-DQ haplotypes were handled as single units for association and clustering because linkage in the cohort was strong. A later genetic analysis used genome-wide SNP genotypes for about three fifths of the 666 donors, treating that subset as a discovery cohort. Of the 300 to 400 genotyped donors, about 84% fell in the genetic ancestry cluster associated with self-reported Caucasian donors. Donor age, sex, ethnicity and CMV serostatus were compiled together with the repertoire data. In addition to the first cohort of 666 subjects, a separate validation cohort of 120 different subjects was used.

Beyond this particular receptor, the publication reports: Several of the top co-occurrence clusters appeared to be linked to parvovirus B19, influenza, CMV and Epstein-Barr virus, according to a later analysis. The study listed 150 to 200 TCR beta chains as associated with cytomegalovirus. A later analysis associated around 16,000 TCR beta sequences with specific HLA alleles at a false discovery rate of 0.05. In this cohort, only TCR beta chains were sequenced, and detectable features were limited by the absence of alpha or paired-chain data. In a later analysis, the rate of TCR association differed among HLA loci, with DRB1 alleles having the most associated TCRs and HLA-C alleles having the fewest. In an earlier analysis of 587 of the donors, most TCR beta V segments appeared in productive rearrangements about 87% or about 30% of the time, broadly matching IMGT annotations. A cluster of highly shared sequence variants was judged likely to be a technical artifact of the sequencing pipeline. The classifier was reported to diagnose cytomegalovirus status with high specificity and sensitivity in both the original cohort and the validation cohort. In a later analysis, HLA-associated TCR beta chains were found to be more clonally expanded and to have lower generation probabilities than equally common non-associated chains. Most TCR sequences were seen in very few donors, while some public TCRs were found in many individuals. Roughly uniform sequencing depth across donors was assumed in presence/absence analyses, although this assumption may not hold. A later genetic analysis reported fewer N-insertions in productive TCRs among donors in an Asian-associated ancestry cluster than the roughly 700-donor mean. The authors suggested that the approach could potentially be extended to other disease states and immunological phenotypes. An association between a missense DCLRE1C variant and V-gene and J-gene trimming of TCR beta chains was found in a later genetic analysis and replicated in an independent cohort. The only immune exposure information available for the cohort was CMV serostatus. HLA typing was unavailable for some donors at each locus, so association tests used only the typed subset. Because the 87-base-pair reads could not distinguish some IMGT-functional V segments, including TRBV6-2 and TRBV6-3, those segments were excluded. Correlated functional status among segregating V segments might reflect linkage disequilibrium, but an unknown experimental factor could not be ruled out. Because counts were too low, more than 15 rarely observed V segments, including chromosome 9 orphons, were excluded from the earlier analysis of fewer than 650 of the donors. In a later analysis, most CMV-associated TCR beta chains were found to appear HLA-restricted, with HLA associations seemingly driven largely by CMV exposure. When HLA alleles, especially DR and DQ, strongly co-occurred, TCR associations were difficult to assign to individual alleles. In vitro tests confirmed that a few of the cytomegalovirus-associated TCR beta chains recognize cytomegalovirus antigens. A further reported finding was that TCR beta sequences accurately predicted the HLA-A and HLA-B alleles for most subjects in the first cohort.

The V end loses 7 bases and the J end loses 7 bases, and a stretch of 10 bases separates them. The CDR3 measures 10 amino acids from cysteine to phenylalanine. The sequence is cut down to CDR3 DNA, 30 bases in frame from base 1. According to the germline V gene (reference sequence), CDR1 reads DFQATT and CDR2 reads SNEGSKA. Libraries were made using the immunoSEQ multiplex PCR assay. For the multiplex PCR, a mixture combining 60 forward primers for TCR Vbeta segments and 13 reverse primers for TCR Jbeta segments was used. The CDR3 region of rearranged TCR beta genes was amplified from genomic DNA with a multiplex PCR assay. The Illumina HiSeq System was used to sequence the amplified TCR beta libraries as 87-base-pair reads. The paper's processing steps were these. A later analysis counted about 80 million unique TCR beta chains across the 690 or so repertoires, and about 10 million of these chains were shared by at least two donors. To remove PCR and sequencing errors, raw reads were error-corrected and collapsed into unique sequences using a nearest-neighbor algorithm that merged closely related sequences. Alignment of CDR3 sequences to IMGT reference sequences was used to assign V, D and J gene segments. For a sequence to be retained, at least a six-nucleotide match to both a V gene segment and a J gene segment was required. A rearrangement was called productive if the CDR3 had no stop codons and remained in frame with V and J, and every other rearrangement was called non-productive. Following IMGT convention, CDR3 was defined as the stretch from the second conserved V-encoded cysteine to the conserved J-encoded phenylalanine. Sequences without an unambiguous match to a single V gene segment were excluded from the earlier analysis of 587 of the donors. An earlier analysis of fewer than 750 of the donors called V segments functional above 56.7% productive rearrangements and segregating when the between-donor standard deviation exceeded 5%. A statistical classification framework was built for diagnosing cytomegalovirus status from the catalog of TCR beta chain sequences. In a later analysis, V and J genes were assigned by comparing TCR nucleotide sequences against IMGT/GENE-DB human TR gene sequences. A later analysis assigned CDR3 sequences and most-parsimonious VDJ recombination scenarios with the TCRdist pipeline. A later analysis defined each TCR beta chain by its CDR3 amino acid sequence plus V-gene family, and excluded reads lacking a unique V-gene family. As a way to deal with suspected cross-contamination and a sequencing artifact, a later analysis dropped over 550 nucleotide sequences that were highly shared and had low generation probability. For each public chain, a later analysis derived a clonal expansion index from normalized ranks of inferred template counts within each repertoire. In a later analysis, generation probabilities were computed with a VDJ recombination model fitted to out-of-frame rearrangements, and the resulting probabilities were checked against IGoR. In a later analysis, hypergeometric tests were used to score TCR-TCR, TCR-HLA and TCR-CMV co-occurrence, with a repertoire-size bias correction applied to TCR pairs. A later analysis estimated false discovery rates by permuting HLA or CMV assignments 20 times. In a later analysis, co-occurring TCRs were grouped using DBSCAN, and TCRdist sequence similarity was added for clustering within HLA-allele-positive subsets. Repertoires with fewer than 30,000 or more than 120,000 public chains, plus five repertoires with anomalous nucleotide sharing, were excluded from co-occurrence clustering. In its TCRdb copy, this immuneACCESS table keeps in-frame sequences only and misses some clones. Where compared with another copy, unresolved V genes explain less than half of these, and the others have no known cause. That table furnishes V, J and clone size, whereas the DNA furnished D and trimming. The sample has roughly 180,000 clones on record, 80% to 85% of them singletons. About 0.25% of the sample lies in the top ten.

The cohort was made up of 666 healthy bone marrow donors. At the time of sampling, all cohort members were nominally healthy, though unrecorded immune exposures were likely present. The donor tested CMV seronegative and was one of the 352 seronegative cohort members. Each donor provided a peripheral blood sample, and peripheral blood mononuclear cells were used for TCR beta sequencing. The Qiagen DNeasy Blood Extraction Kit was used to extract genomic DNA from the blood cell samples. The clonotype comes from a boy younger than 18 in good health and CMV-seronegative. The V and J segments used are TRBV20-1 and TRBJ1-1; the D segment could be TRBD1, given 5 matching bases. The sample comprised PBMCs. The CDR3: CSVRAGEAFF. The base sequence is TGCAGTGTCAGGGCCGGTGAAGCTTTCTTT.